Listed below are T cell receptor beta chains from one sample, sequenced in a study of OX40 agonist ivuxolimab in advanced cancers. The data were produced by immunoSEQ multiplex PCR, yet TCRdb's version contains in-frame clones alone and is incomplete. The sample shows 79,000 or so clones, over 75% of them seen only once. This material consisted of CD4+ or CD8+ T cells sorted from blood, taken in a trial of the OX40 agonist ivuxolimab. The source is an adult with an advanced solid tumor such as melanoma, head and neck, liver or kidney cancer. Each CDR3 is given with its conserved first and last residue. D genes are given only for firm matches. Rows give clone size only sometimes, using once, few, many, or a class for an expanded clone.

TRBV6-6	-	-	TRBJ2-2	CASSKLRANTGELFF	TGTGCCAGCAGTAAATTACGGGCCAACACCGGGGAGCTGTTTTTT
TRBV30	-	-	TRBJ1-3	CAWRGDIPGNTIYF	TGTGCCTGGAGGGGGGACATTCCAGGAAACACCATATATTTT
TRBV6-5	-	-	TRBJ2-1	CASSYMGRYNEQFF	TGTGCCAGCAGTTACATGGGCCGCTACAATGAGCAGTTCTTC
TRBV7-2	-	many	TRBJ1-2	CASSLSSGSGGYTF	TGTGCCAGCAGCTTAAGTTCCGGGTCGGGTGGCTACACCTTC
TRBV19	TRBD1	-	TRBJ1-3	CASSRLTGGSGNTIYF	TGTGCCAGTAGCCGACTGACAGGGGGTTCGGGAAACACCATATATTTT
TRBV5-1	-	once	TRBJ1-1	CASSLIFRELSLNTEAFF	TGCGCCAGCAGCTTAATTTTTCGGGAGCTGAGTCTGAACACTGAAGCTTTCTTT
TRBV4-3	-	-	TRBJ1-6	CASSQELGGLVRNSPLHF	TGCGCCAGCAGCCAAGAACTGGGCGGTCTCGTGCGGAATTCACCCCTCCACTTT
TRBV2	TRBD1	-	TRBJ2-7	CASRLTGGSYEQYF	TGTGCCAGCAGATTGACAGGGGGGTCCTACGAGCAGTACTTC
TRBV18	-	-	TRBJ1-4	CASSRLDSSATNEKLFF	TGTGCCAGCTCACGCCTGGACAGCTCCGCAACTAATGAAAAACTGTTTTTT
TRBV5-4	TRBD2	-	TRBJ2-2	CASSLVAGEGELFF	TGTGCCAGCAGCTTGGTAGCGGGGGAAGGGGAGCTGTTTTTT
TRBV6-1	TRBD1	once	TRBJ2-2	CASSEEGQGNTGELFF	TGTGCCAGCAGTGAAGAGGGACAGGGGAACACCGGGGAGCTGTTTTTT
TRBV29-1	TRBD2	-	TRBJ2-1	CSAQRGGAYNEQFF	TGCAGCGCGCAGCGGGGGGGCGCGTACAATGAGCAGTTCTTC
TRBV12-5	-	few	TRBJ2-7	CASGLGMGPGGYEQYF	TGTGCTAGTGGTTTGGGCATGGGACCCGGAGGCTACGAGCAGTACTTC
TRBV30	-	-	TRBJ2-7	CAWSRGSSYEQYF	TGTGCCTGGAGTCGGGGGAGCTCCTACGAGCAGTACTTC
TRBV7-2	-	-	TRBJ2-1	CASSFGGGGYEQFF	TGTGCCAGCAGCTTTGGTGGGGGAGGCTATGAGCAGTTCTTC
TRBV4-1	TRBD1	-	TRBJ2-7	CASSHTTGSGEQYF	TGCGCCAGCAGTCATACGACAGGGTCGGGGGAGCAGTACTTC
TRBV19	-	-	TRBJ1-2	CASRNLSYQGTFNYGYTF	TGTGCCAGTAGGAACCTAAGTTACCAGGGGACTTTTAACTATGGCTACACCTTC
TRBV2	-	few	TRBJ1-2	CASRAWGDGYTF	TGTGCCAGCAGGGCTTGGGGAGATGGCTACACCTTC
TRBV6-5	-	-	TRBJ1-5	CASSGQINQPQHF	TGTGCCAGCAGCGGACAGATCAATCAGCCCCAGCATTTT
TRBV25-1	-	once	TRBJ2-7	CASSEYHGGRFRGYEQYF	TGTGCCAGCAGTGAATATCACGGGGGGCGTTTTCGGGGCTACGAGCAGTACTTC
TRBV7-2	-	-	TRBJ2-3	CASSPQSTDTQYF	TGTGCCAGCAGTCCTCAGAGTACAGATACGCAGTATTTT
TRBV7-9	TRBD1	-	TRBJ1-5	CASSSRDRFQPQHF	TGTGCCAGCAGCAGCCGGGACAGGTTTCAGCCCCAGCATTTT
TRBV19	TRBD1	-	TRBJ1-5	CASSIPKGQGGSNQPQHF	TGTGCCAGTAGTATTCCCAAAGGACAGGGAGGGAGCAATCAGCCCCAGCATTTT
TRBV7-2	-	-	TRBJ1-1	CASSLGPGNTEAFF	TGTGCCAGCAGCCTGGGTCCTGGGAACACTGAAGCTTTCTTT
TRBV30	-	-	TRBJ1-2	CAWGIGGYRLPYGYTF	TGTGCCTGGGGAATTGGAGGTTATCGTCTGCCTTATGGCTACACCTTC
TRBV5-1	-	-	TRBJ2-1	CASSWGEVNNEQFF	TGCGCCAGCAGCTGGGGGGAAGTTAACAATGAGCAGTTCTTC
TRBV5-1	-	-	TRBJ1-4	CASSLDRQKNEKLFF	TGCGCCAGCAGCTTGGATCGTCAGAAAAATGAAAAACTGTTTTTT
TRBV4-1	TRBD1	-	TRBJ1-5	CASSQDGILTGRGQPQHF	TGCGCCAGCAGCCAAGATGGGATTCTGACAGGGAGGGGCCAGCCCCAGCATTTT
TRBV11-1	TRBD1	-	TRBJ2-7	CASSPLGDRAANSYEQYF	TGTGCCAGCAGCCCCCTGGGGGACAGGGCGGCCAACTCCTACGAGCAGTACTTC
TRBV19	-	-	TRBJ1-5	CASSIHSDQPQHF	TGTGCCAGTAGTATTCATTCGGATCAGCCCCAGCATTTT
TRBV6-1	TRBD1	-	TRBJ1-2	CASSGGPGQPYGYTF	TGTGCCAGCAGTGGGGGCCCGGGACAGCCGTATGGCTACACCTTC
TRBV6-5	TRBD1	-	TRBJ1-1	CASSYGTGVLDTEAFF	TGTGCCAGCAGTTACGGAACAGGGGTGCTGGACACTGAAGCTTTCTTT
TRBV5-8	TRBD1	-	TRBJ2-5	CASSFPRQGSEETQYF	TGTGCCAGCAGCTTCCCCAGACAGGGGTCCGAAGAGACCCAGTACTTC
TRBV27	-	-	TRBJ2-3	CASSQTAGANTDTQYF	TGTGCCAGCAGCCAGACCGCGGGGGCAAACACAGATACGCAGTATTTT
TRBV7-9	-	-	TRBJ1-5	CASSSQYSNQPQHF	TGTGCCAGCAGCTCCCAGTATAGCAATCAGCCCCAGCATTTT
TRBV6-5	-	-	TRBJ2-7	CASSNGIEQYF	TGTGCCAGCAGTAACGGGATCGAGCAGTACTTC
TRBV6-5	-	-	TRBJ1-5	CASQTGQGGNQPQHF	TGTGCCAGCCAGACCGGCCAGGGAGGGAATCAGCCCCAGCATTTT
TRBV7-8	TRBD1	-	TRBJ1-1	CASSRDRENTEAFF	TGTGCCAGCAGCCGGGACAGGGAGAACACTGAAGCTTTCTTT
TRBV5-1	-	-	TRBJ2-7	CASSLVSGGYYEQYF	TGCGCCAGCAGCTTGGTGTCAGGGGGGTATTACGAGCAGTACTTC
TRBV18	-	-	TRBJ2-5	CASSPQYQETQYF	TGTGCCAGCTCACCCCAGTACCAAGAGACCCAGTACTTC
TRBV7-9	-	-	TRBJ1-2	CASSLSVVSAGYTF	TGTGCCAGCAGCTTATCTGTGGTGTCGGCTGGCTACACCTTC
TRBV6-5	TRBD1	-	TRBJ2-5	CASSYDRVGETQYF	TGTGCCAGCAGTTACGACAGGGTAGGAGAGACCCAGTACTTC
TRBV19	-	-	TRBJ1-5	CASSIDLLQGKHF	TGTGCCAGTAGTATAGATCTATTGCAGGGGAAGCATTTT
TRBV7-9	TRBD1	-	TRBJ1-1	CASSFGTGGSTEAFF	TGTGCCAGCAGCTTCGGGACAGGGGGGAGCACTGAAGCTTTCTTT
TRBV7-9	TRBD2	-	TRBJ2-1	CASSLLSGGARNEQFF	TGTGCCAGCAGCCTCCTTAGCGGGGGGGCCCGCAATGAGCAGTTCTTC
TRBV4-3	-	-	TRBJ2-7	CASSQGDLNNYEQYF	TGCGCCAGCAGCCAGGGGGACCTAAACAACTACGAGCAGTACTTC
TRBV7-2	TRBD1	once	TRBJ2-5	CASSGDRGHQETQYF	TGTGCCAGCAGCGGGGACAGGGGTCACCAAGAGACCCAGTACTTC
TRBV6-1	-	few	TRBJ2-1	CASSIGVRSNEQFF	TGTGCCAGCAGTATTGGGGTGCGAAGCAATGAGCAGTTCTTC
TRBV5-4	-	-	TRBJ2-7	CASSLWAAYEQYF	TGTGCCAGCAGCTTGTGGGCCGCCTACGAGCAGTACTTC
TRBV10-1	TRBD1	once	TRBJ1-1	CASSEPRDSMNTEAFF	TGCGCCAGCAGTGAGCCCAGGGACAGCATGAACACTGAAGCTTTCTTT
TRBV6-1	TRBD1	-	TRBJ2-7	CASRLGTGSDEQYF	TGTGCCAGCAGACTCGGGACAGGGTCGGACGAGCAGTACTTC